This TCR beta chain is from a study of blood T cell repertoires in COVID-19. Turning to the study itself: Acute and convalescent COVID-19 samples came from the United States, Italy and Spain. T cells, B-cell-depleted T cells, or PBMCs provided the cDNA or gDNA that served as material.

Trimming removed 3 bases at V and 1 base at J, with 21 bases between. The length of the CDR3 is 17 residues. Germline V CDR1 and CDR2: SQVTM, ANQGSEA. This clone was picked up one time. Original processing methods: Reference gene primers were amplified, and this amplification served to estimate nucleated cell counts. Profiling relied on immunoSEQ multiplex PCR, and the TCRdb table lists in-frame clones only, not all of them. That table is the source of V, J and clone size, and D and trimming were worked out from the DNA. The sample has 120,000 to 150,000 clones; around 80% are singletons. Sequencing was performed on peripheral blood. This clonotype was obtained from a human donor in a cohort sampled during active COVID-19. The chain couples TRBV29-1 to TRBJ1-2; a weak D match, TRBD1 (6 bases). CDR3 in DNA: TGCAGCGTTGAGTTGGCCCTGACAGGCTATTATAACTATGGCTACACCTTC. This codes for CSVELALTGYYNYGYTF.